The 10 T cell receptor beta chains below were found in one sample sequenced in a study of blood T cells in healthy people across ages. It was with a sample-barcoded 5' primer and a J-beta primer mix that a second PCR of roughly 6 to 11 cycles was run. TCRdb independently ran MiXCR on the 5' RACE reads; one entry per CDR3 protein. Seen here are roughly 800,000 distinct CDR3 sequences, about 62% observed once, and the top ten hold over 20%. Material for sequencing was blood. The receptors come from a man aged 25 to 40 in good health.

This rearrangement joins TRBV27 to TRBJ2-1, with D maybe TRBD2 (6 bases). This CDR3 spans 12 amino acids. The V end was cut by 5 bases, the J end by 10 bases, with 12 bases between. Germline V gene data show CDR1 as MNHEY and CDR2 as SMNVEV (reference sequence). CDR3 region: CASSRPRGEQFF. The DNA for the CDR3 is TGTGCCAGCAGTAGACCCCGGGGGGAGCAGTTCTTC.

The J gene is TRBJ2-7, the V gene TRBV6-6, with unresolved D. Germline-derived CDR1 and CDR2 are MNHNY and SVGAGI (reference sequence). CDR3 length: 14 amino acids. The V end was cut by 0 bases, the J end by 2 bases, with 8 bases between. The CDR3 loop reads CASSYSNVAYEQYF. CDR3 nucleotides: TGTGCCAGCAGTTACTCGAATGTAGCCTACGAGCAGTACTTC.

The chain recombines TRBV3-1 with TRBJ1-2; TRBD1 agrees at 9 bases. Looked up from germline, CDR1 is LGHDT and CDR2 is YNNKEL (reference sequence). After removal of 3 bases from V and 8 bases from J, the junction contained 4 bases not matched to a gene. This CDR3 has 13 amino acids. The CDR3 coding sequence is TGTGCCAGCAGCCAGGAGGACAGGGGAGGCTACACCTTC. This codes for CASSQEDRGGYTF. The entire variable domain, with the rest obtained from reference TRBV3-1 and TRBJ1-2, is as follows: DTAVSQTPKYLVTQMGNDKSIKCEQNLGHDTMYWYKQDSKKFLKIMFSYNNKELIINETVPNRFSPKSPDKAHLNLHINSLELGDSAVYFCASSQEDRGGYTFGSGTRLTVV.

The chain couples TRBV6-1 to TRBJ2-7; TRBD2 matches 9 bases. With V trimmed by 1 base and J by 5 bases, 6 bases remained unmatched. There are 15 residues in the CDR3. CDR1 is MNHNS and CDR2 is SASEGT in the germline V gene. Here the CDR3 DNA reads TGTGCCAGCAGTGAAGGGCTAGCGGGGCGACACGAGCAGTACTTC. Residues: CASSEGLAGRHEQYF.

The chain carries TRBV27 and TRBJ1-5; D unresolved. The germline V and J ends were trimmed by 0 bases and 3 bases, with 6 bases remaining between them. This CDR3 spans 14 amino acids. Germline values: CDR1 MNHEY, CDR2 SMNVEV (reference sequence). CDR3 nucleotides: TGTGCCAGCAGTTTATCCCAGCCCAATCAGCCCCAGCATTTT. Its protein is CASSLSQPNQPQHF.

The chain recombines TRBV6-2 or TRBV6-3 with TRBJ2-7; TRBD1 matches at 10 bases. This CDR3 spans 13 amino acids. Per the germline V gene, CDR1 is MNHEY and CDR2 is SVGEGT. V dropped 8 bases and J dropped 2; count of bases not matched to a gene: 3. The DNA for the CDR3 is TGTGCCAGCCTTGGACAGGGGGCCTACGAGCAGTACTTC. Encoded protein: CASLGQGAYEQYF.

The rearrangement links TRBV11-3 to TRBJ2-5; D not resolved. Germline loops: CDR1 SGHNT, CDR2 YENEEA. The ends were cut back, 9 bases at V and 2 bases at J, with 1 base in the middle. CDR3 length: 9 amino acids. CDR3 nucleotide sequence: TGTGCCAGTCAAGAGACCCAGTACTTC. Translation gives CASQETQYF. Full variable domain (missing parts from reference TRBV11-3 and TRBJ2-5): EAGVVQSPRYKIIEKKQPVAFWCNPISGHNTLYWYLQNLGQGPELLIRYENEEAVDDSQLPKDRFSAERLKGVDSTLKIQPAELGDSAVYLCASQETQYFGPGTRLLVL.

V usage is TRBV20-1 and J usage is TRBJ1-1; D is possibly TRBD1 (5 bases). CDR3 size: 14 residues. Trimming took 1 base from V and 1 from J, leaving 10 bases between them. Per germline, CDR1 DFQATT and CDR2 SNEGSKA (reference sequence). CDR3 loop: CSARVGHQNTEAFF. The CDR3 region has the DNA TGCAGTGCTAGAGTTGGACACCAGAACACTGAAGCTTTCTTT.

The chain employs TRBV20-1 and TRBJ1-1; D possibly corresponds to TRBD1 (5 bases). The germline gives CDR1 DFQATT, CDR2 SNEGSKA (reference sequence). CDR3 length: 14 amino acids. The V gene lost 1 base and the J gene lost 5 bases, with 14 bases spanning the gap. In DNA, the CDR3 is TGCAGTGCTAGAGTAGATGGGGCGAAGACTGAAGCTTTCTTT. Translated: CSARVDGAKTEAFF.

V gene TRBV27 combines with J gene TRBJ2-5; tentative D call: TRBD2 (7 bases). V gave up 0 bases and J gave up 2 bases, with 13 bases separating them. The germline V gene encodes CDR1 MNHEY and CDR2 SMNVEV (reference sequence). CDR3 length: 16 residues. CDR3 sequence (DNA): TGTGCCAGCAGTTTATCGGGGGGGGCAGTACAAGAGACCCAGTACTTC. This codes for CASSLSGGAVQETQYF.